Listed here is a single T cell receptor (beta chain). Antigen unknown. This record comes from a study of response to subunit inactivated influenza vaccine. TCRdb called the RT-PCR reads again in MiXCR, with one record for every CDR3 protein. The sample lists about 480,000 distinct CDR3 sequences, roughly 9.7% occurring once. General study results and limits: Authors proposed each seasonal influenza vaccination draws in few new T cells.

CDR3 length: 13 residues. In germline, CDR1 is SQVTM, CDR2 ANQGSEA. The V and J ends lost 4 bases and 3 bases respectively, with 13 bases between them. This receptor was identified in a man aged 50-59 years who received an inactivated influenza vaccine. The chain carries TRBV29-1 and TRBJ2-7; D ambiguous. The input for sequencing was PBMCs from blood, taken around seven weeks after vaccination. DNA for the CDR3: TGCAGCGTTGCCCCACCCGGCCTCTACGAGCAGTACTTC. Translated, it gives CSVAPPGLYEQYF.